A single TCR beta chain is shown here with its context. Its cognate antigen is unknown. Treatment reported: roughly 20 received Ad26.COV2.S at low or high dose, single or two shots; about 5 received placebo; per-sample allocation not given. Sampling happened 63 days after the first vaccine or placebo injection. Trimming cost V 0 bases and J 3 bases, with 9 bases left between them. The CDR3 covers 14 residues. The germline V gene has CDR1 MNHEY and CDR2 SVGEGT. This entry belongs to a study of Ad26.COV2.S vaccination and SARS-CoV-2 variants. Study-wide background: The donor belonged to the COV1001 Ad26.COV2.S trial arm. Study findings and constraints: Reports say spike-specific CD8+ and CD4+ T cell responses covered substantial breadth after vaccination.

Clones were read by immunoSEQ multiplex PCR, and TCRdb kept only the in-frame ones, dropping some. The top ten hold under 2% of the sample, which has roughly 400,000 clones, around 91% seen once. The TCR comes from a person aged 18-65 years who received the Ad26.COV2.S COVID-19 vaccine or a placebo. This specimen consisted of peripheral blood, obtained in a trial of Ad26.COV2.S vaccine versus placebo. The chain employs TRBV6-2 or TRBV6-3 and TRBJ2-7; D unclear. Here the CDR3 DNA reads TGTGCCAGCAGTTACTCGTTGGGGTTCTACGAGCAGTACTTC. Translation: CASSYSLGFYEQYF.